This TCR beta chain is drawn from a study of blood T cell repertoires in COVID-19. Trimming left V 8 bases short and J 0 bases short, with 8 bases between. This CDR3 contains 12 residues. Germline CDR1 is LGHDT and CDR2 is YNNKEL (reference sequence). Data came from immunoSEQ multiplex PCR; TCRdb stores just in-frame clones and leaves some out. The table shows approximately 210,000 clones, with more than 70% occurring only once. The chain combines TRBV3-1 (or the pseudogene TRBV3-2) with TRBJ2-7; D possibly corresponds to TRBD2 (6 bases). The sequence was obtained from a human donor in a cohort sampled during active COVID-19. What was sequenced was peripheral blood. CDR3 sequence: CASGGFSYEQYF. The CDR3 DNA reads as TGTGCCAGCGGAGGGTTCTCCTACGAGCAGTACTTC.